This entry describes one TCR beta chain. The antigen is undetermined. The sequenced template was cDNA made from the entire isolated RNA. Average reads for naive, central memory and regulatory T cell samples were about 3.57 million. TCRdb's copy holds only in-frame clones and misses some; the assay was immunoSEQ multiplex PCR. The sample lists 250,000 to 300,000 clones; approximately 25% were seen once. Deletions cut 0 bases from V and 3 bases from J, with 10 bases between. CDR3 length: 15 residues. Germline CDR1 is SGDLS and CDR2 is YYNGEE. These data originate in a study of beta chain features in type 1 diabetes. Study outcomes and limitations: The naive, central memory and Treg TCRB repertoires of patients appeared to be more similar to one another than those of healthy donors. Type 1 diabetes patients showed a moderate but significant shortening of TCRB CDR3s in all four CD4+ subsets.

This receptor was obtained from a woman aged 30 to 39 with type 1 diabetes. V gene TRBV9 combines with J gene TRBJ2-1; D is unresolved. Sequenced: naive CD4+ T cells from blood. This CDR3 is CASSVGGPHYNEQFF. In nucleotides, the CDR3 is TGTGCCAGCAGCGTAGGTGGGCCCCACTACAATGAGCAGTTCTTC.